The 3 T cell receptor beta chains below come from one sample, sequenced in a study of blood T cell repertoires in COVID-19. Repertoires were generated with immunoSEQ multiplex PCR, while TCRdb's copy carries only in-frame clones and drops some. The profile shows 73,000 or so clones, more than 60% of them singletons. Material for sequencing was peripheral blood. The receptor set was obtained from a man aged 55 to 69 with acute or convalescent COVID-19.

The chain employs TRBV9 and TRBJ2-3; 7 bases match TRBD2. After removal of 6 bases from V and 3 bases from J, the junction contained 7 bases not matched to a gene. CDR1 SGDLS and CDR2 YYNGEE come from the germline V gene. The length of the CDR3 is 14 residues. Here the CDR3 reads CASTETSLTDTQYF. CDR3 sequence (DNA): TGTGCCAGCACCGAGACTAGCCTAACAGATACGCAGTATTTT. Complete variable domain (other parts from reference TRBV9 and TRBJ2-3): DSGVTQTPKHLITATGQRVTLRCSPRSGDLSVYWYQQSLDQGLQFLIQYYNGEERAKGNILERFSAQQFPDLHSELNLSSLELGDSALYFCASTETSLTDTQYFGPGTRLTVL.

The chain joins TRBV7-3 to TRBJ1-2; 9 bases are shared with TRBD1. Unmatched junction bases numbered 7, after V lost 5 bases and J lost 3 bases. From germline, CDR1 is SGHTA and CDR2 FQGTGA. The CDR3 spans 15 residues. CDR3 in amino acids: CASSERDREDYGYTF. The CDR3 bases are TGTGCCAGCAGCGAAAGGGACAGGGAGGACTATGGCTACACCTTC.

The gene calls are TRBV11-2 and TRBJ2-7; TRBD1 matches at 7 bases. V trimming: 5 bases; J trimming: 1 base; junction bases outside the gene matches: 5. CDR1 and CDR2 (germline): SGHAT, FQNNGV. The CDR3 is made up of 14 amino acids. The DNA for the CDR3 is TGTGCCAGCAGCATAACAGGGGCATCCTACGAGCAGTACTTC. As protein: CASSITGASYEQYF.